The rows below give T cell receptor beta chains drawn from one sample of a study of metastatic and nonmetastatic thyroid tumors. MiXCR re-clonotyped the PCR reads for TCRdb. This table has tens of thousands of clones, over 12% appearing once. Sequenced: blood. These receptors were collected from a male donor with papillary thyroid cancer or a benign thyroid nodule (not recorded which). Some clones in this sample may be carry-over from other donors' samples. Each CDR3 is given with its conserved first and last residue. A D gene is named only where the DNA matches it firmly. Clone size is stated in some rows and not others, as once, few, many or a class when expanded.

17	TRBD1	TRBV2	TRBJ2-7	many	TGTGCCAGCACCCTGCGGGGGGTGGGACAGGGGTCCTACGAGCAGTACTTC	CASTLRGVGQGSYEQYF
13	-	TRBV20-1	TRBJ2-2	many	TGCAGTGCAAAGCGGACGAACACCGGGGAGCTGTTTTTT	CSAKRTNTGELFF
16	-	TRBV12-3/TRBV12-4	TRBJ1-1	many	TGTGCCAGCAGTTTAGTCCAGACTCCGGAGAACACTGAAGCTTTCTTT	CASSLVQTPENTEAFF
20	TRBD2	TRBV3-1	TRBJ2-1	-	TGTGCCAGCAGCCACGACCCAGGGACTAGCGATGGGAGCTCCTACAATGAGCAGTTCTTC	CASSHDPGTSDGSSYNEQFF
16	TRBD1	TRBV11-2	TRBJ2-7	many	TGTGCCAGCAGCCCGGGACCGCCAGGGGGATCTTACGAGCAGTACTTC	CASSPGPPGGSYEQYF
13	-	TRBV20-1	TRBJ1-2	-	TGCAGTGCTAGGGCCGGGGGCGACTATGGCTACACCTTC	CSARAGGDYGYTF
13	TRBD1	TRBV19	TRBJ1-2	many	TGTGCCAGTCTTCCGGACAGGGGCTATGGCTACACCTTC	CASLPDRGYGYTF
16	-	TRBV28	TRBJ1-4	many	TGTGCCAGCAGTCTCCCCAGGGGCGACGATACTGAAAAACTGTTTTTT	CASSLPRGDDTEKLFF
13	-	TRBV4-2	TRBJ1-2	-	TGTGCCAGCAGGTATCAGGGAGTTCAAGGCTACACCTTC	CASRYQGVQGYTF
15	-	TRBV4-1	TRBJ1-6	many	TGCGCCAGCAGCCCCCAGGTCTCCTATAATTCACCCCTCCACTTT	CASSPQVSYNSPLHF
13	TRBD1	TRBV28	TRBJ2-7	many	TGTGCCAGCAGTGCGGACAGGGACTACGAGCAGTACTTC	CASSADRDYEQYF
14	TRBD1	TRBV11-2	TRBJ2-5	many	TGTGCCAGCAGCCGGACAGGCTATCAAGAGACCCAGTACTTC	CASSRTGYQETQYF
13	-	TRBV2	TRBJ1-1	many	TGTGCCAGCAGTGAAGAGCGGAACACTGAAGCTTTCTTT	CASSEERNTEAFF
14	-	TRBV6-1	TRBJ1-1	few	TGTGCCAGCAGTGAAGTGCCCTTGAACACTGAATCTTTCTTT	CASSEVPLNTESFF
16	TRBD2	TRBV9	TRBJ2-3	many	TGTGCCAGCAGCGTAGATAGCGGGAGGGCCACAGATACGCAGTATTTT	CASSVDSGRATDTQYF
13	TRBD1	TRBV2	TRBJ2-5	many	TGTGCCAGCGGGCTCAGGGGGACGGAGACCCAGTACTTC	CASGLRGTETQYF
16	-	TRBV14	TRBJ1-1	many	TGTGCCAGCAGCCAAGATCCACGGGCACCGAACACTGAAGCTTTCTTT	CASSQDPRAPNTEAFF
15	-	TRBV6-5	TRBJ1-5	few	TGTGCCAGCAGTTCGAGTGAGCCTCGGAATCATCCCCAGCATTTT	CASSSSEPRNHPQHF
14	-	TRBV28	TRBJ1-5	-	TGTGCCAGCACCAGTCAGGTGGAAGGGCAGTCCCAGCATTTT	CASTSQVEGQSQHF
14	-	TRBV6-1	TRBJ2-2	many	TGTGCCAGTCAGCCGGGACCGGCGACCGGGGAGCTGTTTTTT	CASQPGPATGELFF
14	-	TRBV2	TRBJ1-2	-	TGTGCCAGCAGTGGGGACACTGCTAACTATGGCTACACCTTC	CASSGDTANYGYTF
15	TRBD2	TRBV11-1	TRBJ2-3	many	TGTGCCAGCAGCCCCGGGGGGGGGCGAGGTGATACGCAGTATTTT	CASSPGGGRGDTQYF
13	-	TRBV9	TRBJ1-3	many	TGTGCCAGCAGCGTCCCAGGAAGAAACACCATATATTTT	CASSVPGRNTIYF
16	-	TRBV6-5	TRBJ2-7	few	TGTGCCAGCAGTCCCCTTGAGGGTTGGGCCCCCTACGAGCAGTACTTC	CASSPLEGWAPYEQYF
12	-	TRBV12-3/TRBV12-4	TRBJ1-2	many	TGTGCCAGCAGTTTAGCAGGGGCTGGCTACACCTTC	CASSLAGAGYTF
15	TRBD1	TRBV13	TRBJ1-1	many	TGTGCCAGCAGCTTAGAGAGGGGGCGCAGCTCTGAAGCTTTCTTT	CASSLERGRSSEAFF
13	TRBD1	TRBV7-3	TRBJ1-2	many	TGTGCCAGCAGCGGAGGGGGCCCCGATGGCTACACCTTC	CASSGGGPDGYTF
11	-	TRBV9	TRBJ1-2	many	TGTGCCAGCAGCGCTGGACATGGCTACACCTTC	CASSAGHGYTF
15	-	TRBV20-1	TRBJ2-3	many	TGCAGTGCTAGAGATCGGCTAGTAATCACAGATACGCAGTATTTT	CSARDRLVITDTQYF
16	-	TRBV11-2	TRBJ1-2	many	TGTGCCAGCAGCCACTTATTGGCGGAAGAAGGCTATGGCTACACCTTC	CASSHLLAEEGYGYTF
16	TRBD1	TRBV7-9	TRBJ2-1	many	TGTGCCAGCAGCTTAGAGGGACAGGGCCACAACAATGAGCAGTTCTTC	CASSLEGQGHNNEQFF
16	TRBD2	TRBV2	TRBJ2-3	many	TGTGCCAGCAGTGCAAATGGCGGGAGGGTGACAGATACGCAGTATTTT	CASSANGGRVTDTQYF
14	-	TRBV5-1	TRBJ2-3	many	TGCGCCAGCAGCTTGAGCAAGGGAGGAGATACGCAGTATTTT	CASSLSKGGDTQYF
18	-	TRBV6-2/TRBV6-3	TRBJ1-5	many	TGTGCCAGCAGTTACTCGGCCCTCAGGGGAGGTAGCAATCAGCCCCAGCATTTT	CASSYSALRGGSNQPQHF
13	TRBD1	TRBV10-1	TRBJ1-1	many	TGCGCCAGCAGTCTTACAGGGGGCGGTGAAGCTTTCTTT	CASSLTGGGEAFF
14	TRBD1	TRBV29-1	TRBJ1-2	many	TGCAGCGTTGAAGATCGCAGGGGGCATTCTGGCTACACCTTC	CSVEDRRGHSGYTF
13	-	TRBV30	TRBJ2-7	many	TGTGCCTGGAGTCCCGGGCCAAACTACGAGCAGTACTTC	CAWSPGPNYEQYF